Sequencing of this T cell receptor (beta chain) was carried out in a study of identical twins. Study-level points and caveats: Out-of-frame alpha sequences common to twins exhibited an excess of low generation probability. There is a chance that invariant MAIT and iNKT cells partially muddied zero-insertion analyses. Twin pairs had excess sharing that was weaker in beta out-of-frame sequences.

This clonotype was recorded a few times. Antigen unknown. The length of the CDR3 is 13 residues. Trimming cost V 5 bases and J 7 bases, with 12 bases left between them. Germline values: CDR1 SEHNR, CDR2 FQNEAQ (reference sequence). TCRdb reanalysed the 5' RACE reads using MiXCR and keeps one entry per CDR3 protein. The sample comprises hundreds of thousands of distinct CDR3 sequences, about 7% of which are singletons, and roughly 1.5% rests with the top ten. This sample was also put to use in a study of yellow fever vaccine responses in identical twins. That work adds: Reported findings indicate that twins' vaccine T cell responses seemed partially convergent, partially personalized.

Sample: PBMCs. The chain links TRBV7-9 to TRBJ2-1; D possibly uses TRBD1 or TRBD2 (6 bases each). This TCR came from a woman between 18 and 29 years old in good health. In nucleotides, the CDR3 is TGTGCCAGCAGCCAAGGGGGGCTAAATGAGCAGTTCTTC. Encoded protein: CASSQGGLNEQFF.